A single sample is the source of the 2 T cell receptor beta chains below, sequenced in a study of preoperative IRX-2 immunotherapy in early breast cancer. Only in-frame clones appear in the TCRdb table, and some are missing; sequencing was by immunoSEQ multiplex PCR. This sample yields fewer than 30,000 clones, of which roughly 89% are seen a single time; approximately 10% belongs to the top ten. Treatment reported: preoperative locoregional IRX-2 cytokine immunotherapy. This material was collected from a patient treated with IRX-2 immunotherapy. These receptors were taken from a human donor with breast cancer.

The chain combines TRBV27 with TRBJ1-2; 7 bases match TRBD1. There are 17 residues in the CDR3. J lost 9 bases, V lost 3 bases, and 19 bases had no gene match. The germline gives CDR1 MNHEY, CDR2 SMNVEV (reference sequence). CDR3 amino acids: CASSFIPTSGTVGSYTF. CDR3 coding DNA: TGTGCCAGCAGTTTTATACCCACTTCCGGGACAGTAGGTAGCTACACCTTC.

The rearrangement links TRBV6-1 to TRBJ1-6; unclear D gene. Per germline, CDR1 MNHNS and CDR2 SASEGT. V was shortened by 4 bases and J by 7 bases, with 5 bases between the two germline ends. This CDR3 has 12 amino acids. The CDR3 is CASSAFNSPLHF. As DNA, the CDR3 is TGTGCCAGCAGTGCGTTCAATTCACCCCTCCACTTT.